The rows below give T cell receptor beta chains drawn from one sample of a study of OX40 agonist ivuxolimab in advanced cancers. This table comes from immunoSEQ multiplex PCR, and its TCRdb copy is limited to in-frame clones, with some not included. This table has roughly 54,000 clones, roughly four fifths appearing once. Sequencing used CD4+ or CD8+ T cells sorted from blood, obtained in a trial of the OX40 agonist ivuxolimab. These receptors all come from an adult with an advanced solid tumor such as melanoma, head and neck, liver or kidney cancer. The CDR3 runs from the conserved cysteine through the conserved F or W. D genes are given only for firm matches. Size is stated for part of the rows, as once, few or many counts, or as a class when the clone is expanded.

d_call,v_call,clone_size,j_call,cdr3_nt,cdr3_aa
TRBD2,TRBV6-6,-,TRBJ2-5,TGTGCCAGCTCGTACCGGACTAGCGGAGAGACCCAGTACTTC,CASSYRTSGETQYF
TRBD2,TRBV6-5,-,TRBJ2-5,TGTGCCAGCAGTTACTCGGCTGCAGCGGGGCAAGAGACCCAGTACTTC,CASSYSAAAGQETQYF
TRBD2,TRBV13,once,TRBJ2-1,TGTGCCAGCAGCTCGCGCCGCCTAGCGGACGACTCCTACAATGAGCAGTTCTTC,CASSSRRLADDSYNEQFF
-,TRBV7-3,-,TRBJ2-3,TGTGCCAGCAGCTTAAGCTCGGACGCAGGGCAGTATTTT,CASSLSSDAGQYF
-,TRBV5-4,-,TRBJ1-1,TGTGCCAGCAGCCGGGGCGTTTCGAACACTGAAGCTTTCTTT,CASSRGVSNTEAFF
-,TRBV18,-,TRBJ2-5,TGTGCCAGCTCACCAATGGTAGAGACCCAGTACTTC,CASSPMVETQYF
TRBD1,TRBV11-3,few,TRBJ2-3,TGTGCCAGCAGCTTAGACAGGGGGAGCTCATCAGATACGCAGTATTTT,CASSLDRGSSSDTQYF
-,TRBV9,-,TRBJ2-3,TGTGCCAGCAGCCAGCCCGGAGGGGCGGATACGCAGTATTTT,CASSQPGGADTQYF
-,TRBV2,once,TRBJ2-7,TGTGCCAGCGAGGTCGCCTCCTACGAGCAGTACTTC,CASEVASYEQYF
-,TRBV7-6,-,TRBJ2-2,TGTGCCAGCGGGATCTGGGGTCCCGGGGAGCTGTTTTTT,CASGIWGPGELFF
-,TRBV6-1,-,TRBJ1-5,TGTGCCAGCAGTGAACGGTATCAGCCCCAGCATTTT,CASSERYQPQHF
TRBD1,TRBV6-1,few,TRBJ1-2,TGTGCCAGCAGTGAAGTTGCCGGGGGGGACAGGTTGAACTATGGCTACACCTTC,CASSEVAGGDRLNYGYTF
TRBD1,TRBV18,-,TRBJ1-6,TGTGCCAGCTCATCCGTAACTCCGACAGGGGGCCACCGCTCCTATAATTCACCCCTCCACTTT,CASSSVTPTGGHRSYNSPLHF
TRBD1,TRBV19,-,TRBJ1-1,TGTGCCAGTAGCGGACAGGGAATTCTTGAAGCTTTCTTT,CASSGQGILEAFF
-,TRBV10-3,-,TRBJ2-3,TGTGCCATCAGTCAAACTAGCTCCCCCCCCGGGGATACGCAGTATTTT,CAISQTSSPPGDTQYF
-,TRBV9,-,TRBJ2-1,TGTGCCAGCAGCGTAGGGGGGGCGTTTAATGAGCAGTTCTTC,CASSVGGAFNEQFF
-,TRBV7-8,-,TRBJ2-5,TGTGCCAGCAGCTTAGATAGCGGAGAAGAGACCCAGTACTTC,CASSLDSGEETQYF
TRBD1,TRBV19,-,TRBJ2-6,TGTGCCAGTAGAAGTAACCGGGACAGCCTTTCTGGGGCCAACGTCCTGACTTTC,CASRSNRDSLSGANVLTF
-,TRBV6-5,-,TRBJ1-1,TGTGCCAGCTCCTGGAGGGGAAGAAACACTGAAGCTTTCTTT,CASSWRGRNTEAFF
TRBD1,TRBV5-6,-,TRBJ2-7,TGTGCCAGCAGCTTGGCAGGGGGACAGGGGCCAGAGGAGTACTTC,CASSLAGGQGPEEYF
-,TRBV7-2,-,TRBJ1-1,TGTGCCAGCAGCCAGGAACATAACACTGAAGCTTTCTTT,CASSQEHNTEAFF
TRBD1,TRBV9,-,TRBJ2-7,TGTGCCAGCAGCGTGGCGGGACAGGGGGGTTACGAGCAGTACTTC,CASSVAGQGGYEQYF
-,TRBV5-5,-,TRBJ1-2,TGTGCCAGCAGCTTGGAAACGGGGAGGGCCTATGGCTACACCTTC,CASSLETGRAYGYTF
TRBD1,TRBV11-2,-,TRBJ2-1,TGTGCCAGCAGCTTAAGTGATCGGGGACAGGAGCAGTTCTTC,CASSLSDRGQEQFF
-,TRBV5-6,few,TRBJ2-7,TGTGCCAGCAGCCGATTCGGAACCTACGAGCAGTACTTC,CASSRFGTYEQYF
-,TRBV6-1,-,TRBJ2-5,TGTGCCAGCAGTGAAGTAAGAGGGGAAACCCAGTACTTC,CASSEVRGETQYF
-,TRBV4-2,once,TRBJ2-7,TGTGCCAGCAGCCCCTTAGGGGAGGCACAGTACTTC,CASSPLGEAQYF
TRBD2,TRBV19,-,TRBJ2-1,TGTGCCAGTAGTATCCTGAGGACTAGCGGGCATATGACGCGGCATGAGCAGTTCTTC,CASSILRTSGHMTRHEQFF
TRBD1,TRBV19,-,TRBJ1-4,TGTGCCAGTAGTGGACGACAGGGGGAGAATGAAAAACTGTTTTTT,CASSGRQGENEKLFF
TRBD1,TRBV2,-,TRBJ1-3,TGTGCCAGCAGTGAAGCGGGGACAGGCTTATACACCATATATTTT,CASSEAGTGLYTIYF
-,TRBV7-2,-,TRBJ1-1,TGTGCCAGCAGCTTAGGATTGGGGGGGATCGTTGAAGCTTTCTTT,CASSLGLGGIVEAFF
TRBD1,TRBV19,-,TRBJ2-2,TGTGCCAGTAGTAGACAGGGCACCGGGGAGCTGTTTTTT,CASSRQGTGELFF
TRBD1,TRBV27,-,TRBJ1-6,TGTGCCAGCAGCCGAACAAGGGGGCGCCAGGAACCCCTCCACTTT,CASSRTRGRQEPLHF
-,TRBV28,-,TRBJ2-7,TGTGCCAGCAGTTTGGGGTCCTACGAGCAGTACTTC,CASSLGSYEQYF
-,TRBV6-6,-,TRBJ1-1,TGTGCCAGCAGTTATGGACAAAGGAGCAGTGAAGCTTTCTTT,CASSYGQRSSEAFF
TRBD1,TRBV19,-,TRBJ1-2,TGTGCCAGTAGTCCCTCGGGACAGGAAATTTATGGCTACACCTTC,CASSPSGQEIYGYTF
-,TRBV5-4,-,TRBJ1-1,TGTGCCAGCAGCTTCGGGTCTGAAGCTTTCTTT,CASSFGSEAFF
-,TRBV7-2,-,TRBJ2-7,TGTGCCAGCAGCTTAAACGTCGGACTTTTCTACGAGCAGTACTTC,CASSLNVGLFYEQYF
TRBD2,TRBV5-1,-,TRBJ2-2,TGCGCCAGCAGCTCGCGGGGGGACGGGGAGCTGTTTTTT,CASSSRGDGELFF
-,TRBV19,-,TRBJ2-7,TGTGCCAGTAGTATATCCGCGTCCTACGAGCAGTACTTC,CASSISASYEQYF
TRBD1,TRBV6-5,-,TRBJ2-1,TGTGCCAGCAGTCGTTGGACAGGGAACAATGAGCAGTTCTTC,CASSRWTGNNEQFF
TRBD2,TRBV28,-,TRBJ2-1,TGTGCCAGCAGTTTCAGAGCGGGAGGCCGATACAATGAGCAGTTCTTC,CASSFRAGGRYNEQFF